This T cell receptor (beta chain) was captured in a study of T cell repertoires in cytomegalovirus infection. Looking at the study overall: Researchers turned to recently identified HLA-C-restricted CMV epitopes as well as well-studied HLA-B-restricted ones. Both CMV infection and a matching HLA type were indicated by public TCR beta signatures. General study results and limits: Of the TCR beta families, the public ones yielded a cumulative frequency that identified carriers of CMV plus the relevant HLA. In two of eight donors, the top clonotype was HLA-C-restricted CMV-specific.

The CDR3 is made up of 16 amino acids. With 5 bases clipped from V and 0 bases from J, the junction kept 7 bases outside the gene matches. In its sample, this clonotype was seen a few times. Its cognate antigen is unknown. TCRdb called the reads again in MiXCR, with one record for every CDR3 protein. The data hold hundreds of thousands of distinct CDR3 sequences, with under 45% observed a single time. J is TRBJ1-3 and V is TRBV12-3 or TRBV12-4; 7 nucleotides agree with TRBD1. This sequence was found in a human donor in good health (CMV status not recorded). Some clones in this sample may be carry-over from other donors' samples. The sequenced sample was cultured PBMCs, obtained from culture after CMV antigen stimulation. CDR3 sequence: CASSTGQFSSGNTIYF. CDR3 DNA sequence: TGTGCCAGCAGTACGGGACAGTTCAGCTCTGGAAACACCATATATTTT.